This entry features one T cell receptor (beta chain) sequence. Its specific antigen is unknown. There are no base qualities to consult, and no much larger clone falls within one base. V is pruned by 4 bases and J by 1 base, leaving 5 bases of the junction without a gene match. The CDR1 and CDR2 encoded by the germline V gene (reference sequence) are SEHNR and FQNEAQ. The CDR3, cysteine through phenylalanine, is 15 amino acids long. Just the 45-base CDR3 DNA is kept, in frame starting at base 1. The sample belongs to a study of blood T cell repertoires in COVID-19 (dated by TCRdb to the early 2020s). With respect to the entire study: For ImmuneRACE Cohort 3, a participant was defined as recovered based on two consecutive negative NP/OP PCR tests, clearance by a healthcare professional, or resolution of symptoms. The samples were drawn from two sources: the first 160 participants of the ongoing ImmuneRACE study, and over 1,000 subjects contributed by 6 global collaborators. The repertoires were made available in a free public database intended to serve as a resource for research on the immune response to SARS-CoV-2. The material from the prospective study consisted of cDNA or gDNA derived from T cells, B-cell-depleted T cells, or PBMCs. HLA class I and class II types, where available, came from metadata supplied by the sample provider rather than from assay-based typing. Sample metadata almost always included a de-identified subject ID, COVID-19 status, age in years and sex. The dataset comprised deeply sampled blood TCRbeta repertoires from subjects exposed to, actively infected with, or recovered from COVID-19. Samples covering the acute and convalescent phases of COVID-19 were provided by collaborators in the United States, Italy and Spain. Study-wide conclusions, independent of this receptor: Clinical and demographic metadata were provided uncurated, with the amount varying by source and participant.

Participants in the prospective study were enrolled through a virtual design, were aged 18 to 89 years, and lived in approximately 25 United States geographic areas. In the prospective study, cohorts were assigned on the basis of participant-reported clinical history obtained from a screening survey and a study questionnaire. In the prospective study, whole blood, serum and a nasopharyngeal or oropharyngeal swab were collected from each participant by mobile phlebotomists. Participants in the prospective study had the option to provide additional blood draws and questionnaires over an approximately 2-month period. Blood samples from the prospective study were shipped frozen or at room temperature prior to DNA extraction. TCRbeta CDR3 regions were amplified from genomic DNA by means of the immunoSEQ Assay, a bias-controlled multiplex PCR. The paper's data handling went like this. Nucleated cell counts per sample were estimated from amplification of reference gene primers within the assay. To quantify the absolute abundance of each unique TCRbeta CDR3 rearrangement, sequence reads were collapsed and filtered. For each sample, productive Simpson clonality was calculated by taking the square root of Simpson's diversity index across productive rearrangements. TCRdb obtained this table from immuneACCESS and retained in-frame rearrangements with V and J assigned. These tables miss some clones; where compared with another copy, unresolved V genes account for less than half of the shortfall, and the remainder is unexplained. That table is the source of V, J and clone size, and D and trimming were worked out from the DNA. In this sample the table shows 330,000 or so clones, 70% to 90% of which occur a single time. About 1.9% of the sample lies in the top ten.

The TCR sequence derives from a man aged 40-50 years in a cohort exposed to, infected with or recovered from COVID-19 (not recorded which). Sequencing used PBMCs or T cells enriched from blood (not recorded which). The chain was built from TRBV7-9 and TRBJ2-5; 8 bases in between match TRBD1. CDR3 protein: CASSWGDRFQETQYF. In nucleotide form, the sequence is TGTGCCAGCAGCTGGGGGGACAGGTTCCAAGAGACCCAGTACTTC. Joined to the reference TRBV7-9 and TRBJ2-5 proteins, this CDR3 gives the full variable domain: DTGVSQNPRHKITKRGQNVTFRCDPISEHNRLYWYRQTLGQGPEFLTYFQNEAQLEKSRLLSDRFSAERPKGSFSTLEIQRTEQGDSAMYLCASSWGDRFQETQYFGPGTRLLVL.